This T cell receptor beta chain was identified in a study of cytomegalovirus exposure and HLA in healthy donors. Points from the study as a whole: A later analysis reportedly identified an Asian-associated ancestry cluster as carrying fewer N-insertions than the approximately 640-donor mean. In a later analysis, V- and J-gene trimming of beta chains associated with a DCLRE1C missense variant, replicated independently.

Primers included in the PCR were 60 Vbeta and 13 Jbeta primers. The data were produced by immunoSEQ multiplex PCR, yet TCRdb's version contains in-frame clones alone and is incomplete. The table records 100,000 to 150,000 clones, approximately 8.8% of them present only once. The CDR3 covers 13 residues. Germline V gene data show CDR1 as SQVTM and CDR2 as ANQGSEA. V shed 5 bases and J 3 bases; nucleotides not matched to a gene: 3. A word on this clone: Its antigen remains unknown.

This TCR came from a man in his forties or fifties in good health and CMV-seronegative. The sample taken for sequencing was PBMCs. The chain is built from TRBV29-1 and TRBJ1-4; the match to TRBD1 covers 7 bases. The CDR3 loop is CSVRQGSNEKLFF. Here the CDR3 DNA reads TGCAGCGTTAGACAGGGTTCTAATGAAAAACTGTTTTTT.